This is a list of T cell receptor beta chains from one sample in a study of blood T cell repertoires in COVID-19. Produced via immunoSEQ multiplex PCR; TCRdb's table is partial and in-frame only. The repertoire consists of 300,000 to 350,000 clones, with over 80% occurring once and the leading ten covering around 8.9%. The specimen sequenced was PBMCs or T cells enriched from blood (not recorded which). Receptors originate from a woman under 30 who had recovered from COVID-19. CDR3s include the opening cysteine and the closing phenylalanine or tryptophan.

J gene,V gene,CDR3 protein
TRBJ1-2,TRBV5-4,CASSPVRWREGYTF
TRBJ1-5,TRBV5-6,CASSPSRGEQPQHF
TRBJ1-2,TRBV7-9,CASSLARQGIWSGYTF
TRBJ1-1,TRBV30,CAWSSGGTEAFF
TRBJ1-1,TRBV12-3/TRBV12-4,CASSFARNTEAFF
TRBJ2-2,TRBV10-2,CASRLAGVNTGELFF
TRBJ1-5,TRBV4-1,CASSQDRVYQPQHF
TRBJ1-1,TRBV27,CASSFTGLGTEAFF
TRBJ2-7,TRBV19,CASSKGGNYEQYF
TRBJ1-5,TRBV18,CASSPRDFSNQPQHF
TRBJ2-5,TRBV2,CASTLGLAGQETQYF
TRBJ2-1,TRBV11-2,CASSPSRLAETRDEQFF
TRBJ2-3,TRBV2,CATRRDSGTDTQYF
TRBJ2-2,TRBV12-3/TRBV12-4,CANQDSNTGELFF
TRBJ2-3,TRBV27,CASRFIAGGHQDTQYF
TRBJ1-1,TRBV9,CASSVSGGRYAEAFF
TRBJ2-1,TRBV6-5,CASSYDSGYNEQFF
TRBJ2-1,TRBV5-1,CASSPFPGTSGGNEQFF
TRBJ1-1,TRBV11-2,CASSLVDRGLEAFF
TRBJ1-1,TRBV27,CASRRVPGNTEAFF
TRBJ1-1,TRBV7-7,CASSLGQGRGAFF
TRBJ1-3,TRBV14,CASSQDLPDSGNTIYF
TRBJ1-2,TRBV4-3,CASSQVSRGVDYGYTF
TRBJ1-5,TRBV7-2,CASSFGTGNQPQHF
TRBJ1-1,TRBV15,CATSRQLNTEAFF
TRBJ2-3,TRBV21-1,CATRQGTDTQYF
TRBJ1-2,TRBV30,CAWSGTGSYTF
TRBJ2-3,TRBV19,CASSISRSTDTQYF
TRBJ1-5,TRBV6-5,CASRTGQGMGPQHF
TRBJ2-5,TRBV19,CASSIAPGTTRETQYF
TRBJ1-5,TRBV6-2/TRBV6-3,CASSRGQANQPQHF
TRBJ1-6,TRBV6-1,CASSEDRDSPLHF
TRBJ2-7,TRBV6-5,CASSYMGGEQYF
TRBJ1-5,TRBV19,CASSIGQGVNQPQHF
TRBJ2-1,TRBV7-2,CASSSFGAGGLNEQFF
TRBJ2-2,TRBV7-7,CASSLDRGATGELFF
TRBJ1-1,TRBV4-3,CASSQIRGLAAFF
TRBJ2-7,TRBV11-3,CASSLTAGYEQYF
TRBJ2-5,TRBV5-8,CASSLGQGEFQETQYF
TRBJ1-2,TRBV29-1,CSVEGAAGYTF
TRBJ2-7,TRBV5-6,CASSPWGGPGVYEQYF
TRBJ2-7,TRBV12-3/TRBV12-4,CASSAHYEQYF
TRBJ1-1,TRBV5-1,CASSAAGVTEAFF
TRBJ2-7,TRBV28,CASSLPLVPYEQYF
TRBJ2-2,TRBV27,CASRVTGAGTGELFF
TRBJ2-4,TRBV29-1,CSGQGGDIQYF
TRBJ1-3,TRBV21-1,CASRQGSSVRNTIYF
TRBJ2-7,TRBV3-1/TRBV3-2,CASSTSAGRVIYEQYF
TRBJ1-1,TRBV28,CASSGIQGMNTEAFF
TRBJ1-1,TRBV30,CAGGTGPSKNTEAFF
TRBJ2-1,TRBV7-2,CASSTPSGNEQFF
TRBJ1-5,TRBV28,CASSLEARWGNQPQHF
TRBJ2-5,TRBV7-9,CASSRRSYGETQYF
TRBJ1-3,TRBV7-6,CASSPVGQSLENTIYF
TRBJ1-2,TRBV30,CAWSVGQELYGYTF
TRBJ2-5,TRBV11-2,CASSPLAGVGETQYF
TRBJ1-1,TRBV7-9,CASSSQGYAEAFF
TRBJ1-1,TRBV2,CASSGVGDSEAFF
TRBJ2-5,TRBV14,CASSQDFNGVGETQYF
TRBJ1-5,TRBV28,CASSTLEPRNQPQHF